One and the same sample provided the 26 T cell receptor beta chains below, sequenced in a study of vaccination effects on CD4 cells after COVID-19. Sequencing in the ViraFEST assay came after antigen-specific CD4+ T cells had been expanded with viral peptide pools, which were used to stimulate PBMC. At the end of less than 12 days of culture, CD4+ T cells were isolated. Generated by immunoSEQ multiplex PCR, the TCRdb table keeps only in-frame clones and is missing some. Among approximately 22,000 clones, over 70% were seen once, and the ten largest hold over 9.5%. What these receptors recognize is not known. Here the sequenced sample was CD4+ T cells from PBMCs cultured with HCoV-229E spike peptides, taken before COVID-19 vaccination. The receptors originated from a human donor who received a COVID-19 vaccine.

This clone was picked up one time. V and J are TRBV9 and TRBJ2-7; 8 bases are a match to TRBD1. Trimming took 3 bases from V and 0 from J; bases not matched to a gene: 5. CDR3 size: 15 residues. Germline CDR1 and CDR2: SGDLS and YYNGEE. CDR3: CASSGGQASSYEQYF. The CDR3 coding sequence is TGTGCCAGCAGCGGGGGACAGGCAAGCTCCTACGAGCAGTACTTC.

This clone has just one count. This chain joins TRBV10-3 and TRBJ2-3; D is unclear. The V gene lost 2 bases and the J gene lost 2 bases, with 11 bases spanning the gap. The CDR3 extends over 15 amino acids. CDR1 is ENHRY and CDR2 is SYGVKD in the germline V gene. Here the CDR3 reads CAISEPFLDTDTQYF. As DNA, the CDR3 is TGTGCCATCAGTGAGCCATTTCTAGACACAGATACGCAGTATTTT.

CDR3 amino acids: CASSQGGTGGKYGYTF. The CDR3 DNA reads as TGTGCCAGCAGCCAGGGGGGGACAGGGGGAAAGTATGGCTACACCTTC. The V and J genes are TRBV9 and TRBJ1-2; TRBD1 matches at 11 bases. Per the germline V gene, CDR1 is SGDLS and CDR2 is YYNGEE. This CDR3 is 16 amino acids long. The junction had 10 bases not matched to a gene; V was cut back by 4 bases and J by 5 bases.

In its sample, this clone was seen a few times. J is TRBJ2-3 and V is TRBV2; D is unresolved. CDR1 and CDR2 (germline): SNHLY, FYNNEI. The CDR3 has 12 residues. Trimming took 2 bases from V and 6 from J, leaving 6 bases between them. The CDR3 sequence is CASSEIEDTQYF. The CDR3 nucleotides read TGTGCCAGCAGTGAAATCGAGGATACGCAGTATTTT.

In DNA form, the CDR3 reads TGTGCCAGCAGCCAGGGGGGGGTCTCCTACGAGCAGTACTTC. Encoded protein: CASSQGGVSYEQYF. The J gene is TRBJ2-7, the V gene TRBV9; D is perhaps TRBD1 or TRBD2 (7 bases each). CDR3 size: 14 residues. V lost 4 bases and J 0 bases, leaving 11 bases between the germline ends. Germline values: CDR1 SGDLS, CDR2 YYNGEE.

This rearrangement joins TRBV5-6 to TRBJ2-5; tentative D call: TRBD2 (6 bases). The CDR3 extends over 14 amino acids. Germline CDR1 and CDR2: SGHDT and YYEEEE. V lost 4 bases and J 5 bases, leaving 15 bases between the germline ends. In nucleotides, the CDR3 is TGTGCCAGCAGCCGGGGGTCGGGGTACGAGACCCAGTACTTC. Protein product: CASSRGSGYETQYF.

This chain joins TRBV12-3 or TRBV12-4 and TRBJ2-1; 12 positions match TRBD2. V shed 6 bases, J shed 16 bases, and the junction held 10 bases outside the gene matches. The CDR3 has 13 amino acids. This chain's CDR3 is CASSQRLAGVYFF. In nucleotides, the CDR3 is TGTGCCAGCAGCCAGAGACTAGCGGGAGTATACTTCTTC.

The chain joins TRBV7-8 to TRBJ2-7, with a weak D call TRBD2 (5 bases). V was cut by 1 base and J by 3 bases, with 13 bases left in between. Germline V gives CDR1 SGHVS, CDR2 FQNEAQ. The CDR3 is 15 residues long. The CDR3 here is CASSLDYSVSYEQYF. CDR3 sequence (DNA): TGTGCCAGCAGCTTAGATTATAGCGTCAGCTACGAGCAGTACTTC.

This clone was counted a few times. V is TRBV3-1 (or the pseudogene TRBV3-2) and J is TRBJ2-3; no definite D call. Germline V CDR1 and CDR2: LGHDT, YNNKEL (reference sequence). V lost 4 bases and J lost 4, with 15 bases in between. The CDR3 loop spans 15 amino acids. CDR3 loop: CASSPQFGSSDTQYF. The CDR3, as DNA: TGTGCCAGCAGCCCGCAGTTTGGTAGCTCAGATACGCAGTATTTT.

The chain uses TRBV2 and TRBJ1-6; D possibly corresponds to TRBD1 (6 bases). CDR1 SNHLY and CDR2 FYNNEI come from the germline V gene. This CDR3 spans 14 amino acids. Trimming took off 2 bases at V and 4 bases at J, with 6 bases between the two ends. CDR3 sequence reads: CASSEQGYNSPLHF. In DNA form, the CDR3 reads TGTGCCAGCAGTGAACAGGGGTATAATTCACCCCTCCACTTT.

V and J are TRBV7-2 and TRBJ1-2; possible D gene TRBD1, 6 bases. V lost 3 bases and J 2 bases, leaving 10 bases between the germline ends. CDR1 is SGHTA, CDR2 FQGNSA, per germline. The CDR3 runs 14 residues. In DNA form, the CDR3 reads TGTGCCAGCAGCTTCGACAGGCAGAACTATGGCTACACCTTC. The encoded protein is CASSFDRQNYGYTF. Variable domain in full (rest from reference TRBV7-2 and TRBJ1-2): GAGVSQSPSNKVTEKGKDVELRCDPISGHTALYWYRQSLGQGLEFLIYFQGNSAPDKSGLPSDRFSAERTGGSVSTLTIQRTQQEDSAVYLCASSFDRQNYGYTFGSGTRLTVV.

The chain is built from TRBV6-4 and TRBJ2-1; TRBD2 matches 10 bases. The CDR3 runs to 15 residues. Trimming at V came to 4 bases and at J to 7 bases, leaving 7 bases not matched to a gene. In germline, CDR1 is MRHNA, CDR2 SNTAGT. This chain's CDR3 is CASSGSGGASNEQFF. The CDR3 coding sequence is TGTGCCAGCAGTGGGAGCGGGGGGGCCTCAAATGAGCAGTTCTTC.

A few counts support this clone. This rearrangement joins TRBV11-3 to TRBJ2-7; 10 bases fit TRBD1. The CDR3 totals 15 residues. The V gene's germline CDR1 is SGHNT and CDR2 YENEEA. Trimming removed 5 bases from V and 1 base from J; junction bases left unmatched: 5. DNA of the CDR3: TGTGCCAGCAGCCCGGGACAGGGGAGATCCTACGAGCAGTACTTC. As protein: CASSPGQGRSYEQYF.

The rearrangement joins TRBV11-2 to TRBJ2-7, with D uncertain. CDR1 is SGHAT and CDR2 is FQNNGV in the germline V gene. The CDR3 loop spans 13 amino acids. Deletions cut 2 bases from V and 1 base from J, with 6 bases between. The CDR3 protein is CASSLSGSYEQYF. In DNA form, the CDR3 reads TGTGCCAGCAGCTTATCTGGGTCCTACGAGCAGTACTTC.

This chain uses TRBV14 with TRBJ1-2; D is ambiguous. V was shortened by 3 bases and J by 2 bases, with 7 bases between the two germline ends. Germline CDR1 reads SGHDN; CDR2 reads FVKESK. The CDR3 length is 13 residues. The CDR3 DNA follows: TGTGCCAGCAGCCAGTCCAGGAACTATGGCTACACCTTC. Protein: CASSQSRNYGYTF.

This clone was counted between two and nine times. The rearrangement joins TRBV7-2 to TRBJ2-3; the D gene could be TRBD1 or TRBD2 (5 bases each). This CDR3 is 15 amino acids long. The V gene's germline CDR1 is SGHTA and CDR2 FQGNSA. The ends were cut back, 5 bases at V and 0 bases at J, with 12 bases in the middle. For the CDR3, the DNA is TGTGCCAGCAGCGTCTCAGGGAGTAGCACAGATACGCAGTATTTT. This sequence encodes CASSVSGSSTDTQYF.

The chain carries TRBV19 and TRBJ2-1, with D unclear. V gave up 4 bases and J gave up 0 bases, with 4 bases separating them. The CDR3 covers 13 residues. The germline V gene has CDR1 LNHDA and CDR2 SQIVND (reference sequence). CDR3 sequence: CASSTSSYNEQFF. In DNA, the CDR3 is TGTGCCAGTAGTACGAGCTCCTACAATGAGCAGTTCTTC.

There are a few counts of this clone. The rearrangement uses TRBV5-1 and TRBJ1-1, with 8 bases that match TRBD1. The CDR3 contains 14 residues. Per the germline V gene, CDR1 is SGHRS and CDR2 is YFSETQ. V lost 4 bases, J lost 5 bases, and 7 bases stayed unmatched. CDR3 residues: CASSLRGLGTEAFF. CDR3 coding DNA: TGCGCCAGCAGCCTCAGGGGGCTAGGGACTGAAGCTTTCTTT. The full variable domain, completed using reference TRBV5-1 and TRBJ1-1, is KAGVTQTPRYLIKTRGQQVTLSCSPISGHRSVSWYQQTPGQGLQFLFEYFSETQRNKGNFPGRFSGRQFSNSRSEMNVSTLELGDSALYLCASSLRGLGTEAFFGQGTRLTVV.

The gene calls are TRBV24-1 and TRBJ2-1; 7 nucleotides agree with TRBD1. Germline trimming cut 3 bases from V and 1 base from J; bases unmatched to any gene: 2. CDR1 and CDR2 (germline): KGHDR, SFDVKD. The CDR3 covers 15 residues. CDR3 bases: TGTGCCACCAGTGATCCCAGGGGGTCCTACAATGAGCAGTTCTTC. This codes for CATSDPRGSYNEQFF.

J is TRBJ2-5 and V is TRBV5-4; D remains unclear. This CDR3 spans 13 amino acids. The germline gives CDR1 SGHNT, CDR2 YYREEE (reference sequence). V was shortened by 0 bases and J by 3 bases, with 6 bases between the two germline ends. The CDR3 region is CASSLVLKETQYF. CDR3 sequence (DNA): TGTGCCAGCAGCTTGGTCCTAAAAGAGACCCAGTACTTC.

The chain is built from TRBV10-3 and TRBJ2-7; D may be TRBD2 (6 bases). The CDR3 is made up of 15 amino acids. Between the trimmed V and J ends, which lost 6 bases and 3 bases, there was a span of 18 bases. Germline values: CDR1 ENHRY, CDR2 SYGVKD. This CDR3 is CAISPWASENYEQYF. The CDR3 region has the DNA TGTGCCATCAGCCCCTGGGCTAGCGAGAACTACGAGCAGTACTTC.

This clone turned up a few times. This rearrangement joins TRBV11-2 to TRBJ2-1; 10 positions agree with TRBD2. Germline values: CDR1 SGHAT, CDR2 FQNNGV. This CDR3 spans 15 amino acids. The junction had 4 bases not matched to a gene; V was cut back by 1 base and J by 7 bases. DNA of the CDR3: TGTGCCAGCAGCTTAGGCCTAGCGGGAGTGAATGAGCAGTTCTTC. Translated, it gives CASSLGLAGVNEQFF. The whole variable domain, filled in from reference TRBV11-2 and TRBJ2-1, reads EAGVAQSPRYKIIEKRQSVAFWCNPISGHATLYWYQQILGQGPKLLIQFQNNGVVDDSQLPKDRFSAERLKGVDSTLKIQPAKLEDSAVYLCASSLGLAGVNEQFFGPGTRLTVL.

The chain joins TRBV2 to TRBJ2-2; the match to TRBD2 covers 10 bases. The junction had 7 bases not matched to a gene; V was cut back by 4 bases and J by 5 bases. The CDR3 is 16 amino acids. CDR1 and CDR2 from the germline V gene are SNHLY and FYNNEI. CDR3 amino acids: CASSGPSGGPTGELFF. The CDR3 coding sequence is TGTGCCAGCAGTGGGCCTAGCGGGGGACCGACCGGGGAGCTGTTTTTT.

CDR3 amino acids: CASSQNQGNEQFF. CDR3 coding DNA: TGCGCCAGCAGCCAAAATCAGGGCAATGAGCAGTTCTTC. The chain uses TRBV4-1 and TRBJ2-1, with D possibly being TRBD1 (5 bases). Deletions cut 2 bases from V and 6 bases from J, with 8 bases between. The V gene's germline CDR1 is MGHRA and CDR2 YSYEKL. The CDR3 has 13 amino acids.

The V and J genes are TRBV6-4 and TRBJ2-2; 10 bases agree with TRBD2. The CDR3 contains 15 residues. V shed 4 bases, J shed 1 base, and the junction held 0 bases outside the gene matches. CDR1 and CDR2 (germline): MRHNA, SNTAGT. CDR3 region: CASSGTSGNTGELFF. For the CDR3, the DNA is TGTGCCAGCAGTGGGACTAGCGGGAACACCGGGGAGCTGTTTTTT.

V gene TRBV7-2 combines with J gene TRBJ2-3, with TRBD2 matching 8 bases. There are 19 residues in the CDR3. Germline V lookup: CDR1 SGHTA, CDR2 FQGNSA. V lost 0 bases, J lost 2 bases, and 13 bases stayed unmatched. The CDR3 nucleotides read TGTGCCAGCAGCTTAGCGCGTCGAGCTAGCGGGTTAAACACAGATACGCAGTATTTT. Protein product: CASSLARRASGLNTDTQYF.